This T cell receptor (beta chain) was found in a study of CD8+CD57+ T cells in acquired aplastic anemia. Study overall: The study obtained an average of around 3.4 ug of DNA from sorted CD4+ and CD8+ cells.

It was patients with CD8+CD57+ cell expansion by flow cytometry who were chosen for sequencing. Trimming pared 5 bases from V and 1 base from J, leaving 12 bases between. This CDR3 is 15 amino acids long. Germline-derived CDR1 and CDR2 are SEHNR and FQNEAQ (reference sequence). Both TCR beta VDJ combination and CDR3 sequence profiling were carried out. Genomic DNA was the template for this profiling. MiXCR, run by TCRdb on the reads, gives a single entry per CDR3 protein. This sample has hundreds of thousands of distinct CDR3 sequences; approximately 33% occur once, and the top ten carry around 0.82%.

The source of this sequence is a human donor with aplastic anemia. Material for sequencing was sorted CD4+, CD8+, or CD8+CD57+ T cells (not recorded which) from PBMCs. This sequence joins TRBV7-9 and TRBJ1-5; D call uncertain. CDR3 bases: TGTGCCAGCAGCCTGACATTCCCGAGCAATCAGCCCCAGCATTTT. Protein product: CASSLTFPSNQPQHF.